This passage covers 26 T cell receptor beta chains from one sample sequenced in a study of T cells in localized non-small cell lung cancer. The data were produced by immunoSEQ multiplex PCR, yet TCRdb's version contains in-frame clones alone and is incomplete. Of about 130,000 clones in the sample, around 89% are singletons; the top ten hold over 1.5%. Sequencing used peripheral blood, obtained before any cancer treatment. The receptors were sampled from a female donor older than 55 with stage I lung adenocarcinoma.

The chain joins TRBV27 to TRBJ2-7; 9 bases are a match to TRBD1. The J segment lost 3 bases and the V segment lost 0 bases, leaving 0 bases of the junction unmatched. This CDR3 has 14 amino acids. Germline V gives CDR1 MNHEY, CDR2 SMNVEV (reference sequence). The CDR3 protein is CASSLSTGGYEQYF. In DNA, the CDR3 is TGTGCCAGCAGTTTATCGACAGGGGGCTACGAGCAGTACTTC.

The chain uses TRBV6-1 and TRBJ2-1; 12 bases are a match to TRBD2. The germline V gene encodes CDR1 MNHNS and CDR2 SASEGT. V trimming: 10 bases; J trimming: 10 bases; junction bases outside the gene matches: 11. The CDR3 covers 14 residues. The chain's CDR3 is CATMTSGSLGEQFF. The CDR3 DNA follows: TGTGCCACGATGACTAGCGGGAGCTTGGGGGAGCAGTTCTTC.

V and J are TRBV9 and TRBJ2-3; D may be TRBD2 (6 bases). V lost 2 bases to trimming and J lost 4 bases, with 11 bases between them. This CDR3 is built from 14 residues. Germline V gene lookup returns CDR1 SGDLS and CDR2 YYNGEE. The CDR3 loop reads CASSVGGASDTQYF. In nucleotides, the CDR3 is TGTGCCAGCAGCGTGGGCGGGGCGTCAGATACGCAGTATTTT.

The genes are TRBV18 and TRBJ2-5; 7 bases match TRBD1. The CDR3 has 15 residues. The germline V gene encodes CDR1 KGHSH and CDR2 LQKENI. Germline trimming cut 6 bases from V and 1 base from J; bases unmatched to any gene: 8. The CDR3 region has the DNA TGTGCCAGCTCCCGATTCCGGGACAGCCAAGAGACCCAGTACTTC. Translated: CASSRFRDSQETQYF.

This clone has just one count. The chain links TRBV6-5 to TRBJ2-7; 7 bases match TRBD1. This CDR3 spans 15 amino acids. CDR1 is MNHEY and CDR2 is SVGAGI in the germline V gene. V dropped 2 bases and J dropped 0; count of bases not matched to a gene: 4. Written as DNA, the CDR3 is TGTGCCAGCAGTTACGCCGCAGGGGGCTCCTACGAGCAGTACTTC. It yields the protein CASSYAAGGSYEQYF.

J is TRBJ1-1 and V is TRBV5-1; tentative D call: TRBD1 (6 bases). V was trimmed by 4 bases and J by 1 base, leaving 11 bases between them. CDR1 is SGHRS, CDR2 YFSETQ, per germline. There are 14 residues in the CDR3. CDR3 in amino acids: CASSHPTGNTEAFF. CDR3 sequence (DNA): TGCGCCAGCAGCCACCCGACAGGGAACACTGAAGCTTTCTTT.

There are a few counts of this clone. This chain connects TRBV7-2 to TRBJ1-5, with TRBD1 identical over 12 bases. Germline V gives CDR1 SGHTA, CDR2 FQGNSA. Losses at the gene ends were 0 bases for V and 6 bases for J; bases not matched to a gene: 9. CDR3 length equals 18 residues. The CDR3 protein is CASSLAPTGTGGRQPQHF. CDR3 DNA: TGTGCCAGCAGCTTAGCCCCGACGGGGACAGGGGGCCGTCAGCCCCAGCATTTT.

This chain joins TRBV28 and TRBJ1-5; D is unclear. This CDR3 is built from 13 residues. The germline V gene has CDR1 MDHEN and CDR2 SYDVKM. Trimming removed 2 bases at V and 6 bases at J, with 8 bases between. The CDR3 DNA sequence: TGTGCCAGCAGTTTAGCGACCAGTCAGCCCCAGCATTTT. It yields the protein CASSLATSQPQHF.

This chain joins TRBV6-1 and TRBJ2-6; D remains unclear. The CDR3 contains 14 residues. The V and J ends lost 7 bases and 0 bases respectively, with 7 bases between them. Germline V lookup: CDR1 MNHNS, CDR2 SASEGT. The CDR3 reads CASTHISGANVLTF. The CDR3, as DNA: TGTGCCAGCACCCACATCTCTGGGGCCAACGTCCTGACTTTC.

The J gene is TRBJ1-4, the V gene TRBV19, with 8 bases aligning to TRBD1. Germline CDR1 LNHDA, CDR2 SQIVND (reference sequence). V lost 3 bases, J lost 7 bases, and 1 base stayed unmatched. The CDR3 length is 13 residues. CDR3 DNA: TGTGCCAGTAGTATGACAGGGGTTGAAAAACTGTTTTTT. Translated, it gives CASSMTGVEKLFF. The full variable domain, rest sourced from reference TRBV19 and TRBJ1-4, is DGGITQSPKYLFRKEGQNVTLSCEQNLNHDAMYWYRQDPGQGLRLIYYSQIVNDFQKGDIAEGYSVSREKKESFPLTVTSAQKNPTAFYLCASSMTGVEKLFFGSGTQLSVL.

CDR3 in amino acids: CASSYGGGSGNTIYF. The CDR3 region has the DNA TGTGCCAGCAGTTACGGAGGCGGATCTGGAAACACCATATATTTT. The V gene is TRBV28, the J gene TRBJ1-3, with D unclear. V was shortened by 4 bases and J by 1 base, with 11 bases between the two germline ends. Germline lookup yields CDR1 MDHEN and CDR2 SYDVKM. The CDR3 runs 15 residues. The variable domain in full, completed from reference TRBV28 and TRBJ1-3, reads DVKVTQSSRYLVKRTGEKVFLECVQDMDHENMFWYRQDPGLGLRLIYFSYDVKMKEKGDIPEGYSVSREKKERFSLILESASTNQTSMYLCASSYGGGSGNTIYFGEGSWLTVV.

This chain connects TRBV9 to TRBJ1-3; D uncertain. This CDR3 is built from 16 residues. In germline, CDR1 is SGDLS, CDR2 YYNGEE. The V end lost 3 bases, the J end lost 4 bases, and 17 bases lay between the germline ends. CDR3 in amino acids: CASSGVRATGGNTIYF. The CDR3 DNA reads as TGTGCCAGCAGCGGAGTGCGGGCCACGGGAGGAAACACCATATATTTT. Variable domain in full (rest from reference TRBV9 and TRBJ1-3): DSGVTQTPKHLITATGQRVTLRCSPRSGDLSVYWYQQSLDQGLQFLIQYYNGEERAKGNILERFSAQQFPDLHSELNLSSLELGDSALYFCASSGVRATGGNTIYFGEGSWLTVV.

This clone is a singleton in its sample. The chain is built from TRBV7-8 and TRBJ1-3, with a tentative D call TRBD1 (6 bases). This CDR3 region has 14 residues. The germline V gene encodes CDR1 SGHVS and CDR2 FQNEAQ. V lost 5 bases, J lost 3 bases, and 11 bases lay in between. The CDR3 DNA reads TGTGCCAGCAGCAGCAGGGGTTTTGGAAACACCATATATTTT. Encoded protein: CASSSRGFGNTIYF.

V is TRBV11-3 and J is TRBJ2-2; D gene unclear. There are 13 residues in the CDR3. The V gene lost 7 bases and the J gene lost 6 bases, with 12 bases spanning the gap. The germline V gene has CDR1 SGHNT and CDR2 YENEEA. The CDR3, as DNA: TGTGCCAGCAAAGTGTCCGGGTCCGGGGAGCTGTTTTTT. Translation: CASKVSGSGELFF.

The chain links TRBV15 to TRBJ2-7, with D unclear. V lost 0 bases, J lost 0 bases, and 9 bases lay in between. CDR3 size: 15 residues. Germline CDR1 and CDR2: LNHNV and YYDKDF (reference sequence). The CDR3 here is CATSRESGSSYEQYF. The CDR3 DNA is TGTGCCACCAGCAGAGAGTCCGGTAGCTCCTACGAGCAGTACTTC.

This rearrangement joins TRBV5-1 to TRBJ2-2; 9 nucleotides match TRBD2. Germline V gene lookup returns CDR1 SGHRS and CDR2 YFSETQ. V was pared by 3 bases and J by 5 bases, with 14 bases of the junction left unmatched. The CDR3 sequence is 18 residues long. The CDR3 spells CASSSSSMREGRTGELFF. CDR3 coding DNA: TGCGCCAGCAGCTCCTCGAGTATGCGGGAGGGGAGGACCGGGGAGCTGTTTTTT. Full variable domain (rest looked up from reference TRBV5-1 and TRBJ2-2): KAGVTQTPRYLIKTRGQQVTLSCSPISGHRSVSWYQQTPGQGLQFLFEYFSETQRNKGNFPGRFSGRQFSNSRSEMNVSTLELGDSALYLCASSSSSMREGRTGELFFGEGSRLTVL.

The CDR3 bases are TGTGCCTGGGGGCGGTTGCGGCTGAACACTGAAGCTTTCTTT. Translation gives CAWGRLRLNTEAFF. This chain connects TRBV30 to TRBJ1-1; D is undetermined. Looked up from germline, CDR1 is GTSNPN and CDR2 is SVGIG (reference sequence). V lost 5 bases and J 0 bases, leaving 13 bases between the germline ends. The CDR3 length is 14 residues.

This chain links TRBV27 with TRBJ1-5, with a weak D call TRBD1 (6 bases). CDR1 MNHEY and CDR2 SMNVEV come from the germline V gene (reference sequence). CDR3 length equals 15 residues. V gave up 2 bases and J gave up 2 bases, with 10 bases separating them. Here the CDR3 reads CASSLGGAGNQPQHF. Here the CDR3 DNA reads TGTGCCAGCAGTTTAGGGGGGGCGGGCAATCAGCCCCAGCATTTT.

This clone was seen only once. The chain couples TRBV28 to TRBJ2-3; no definite D call. This CDR3 region has 16 residues. Germline V gene lookup returns CDR1 MDHEN and CDR2 SYDVKM. The ends were cut back, 2 bases at V and 6 bases at J, with 18 bases in the middle. The CDR3 region is CASSLNSAINGDTQYF. Written as DNA, the CDR3 is TGTGCCAGCAGTTTAAATTCGGCCATCAACGGGGATACGCAGTATTTT.

The gene calls are TRBV9 and TRBJ1-3; no firm D call. The CDR3 is made up of 14 amino acids. Germline V gene sequence: CDR1 SGDLS, CDR2 YYNGEE. Trimming removed 2 bases at V and 4 bases at J, with 10 bases between. CDR3 in amino acids: CASSVEEEGNTIYF. CDR3 bases: TGTGCCAGCAGCGTCGAGGAAGAGGGAAACACCATATATTTT.

The V and J genes are TRBV7-9 and TRBJ2-3; weak D call: TRBD1 (5 bases). Trimming left V 5 bases short and J 0 bases short, with 9 bases between. This CDR3 is 14 amino acids long. CDR1 and CDR2 (germline): SEHNR, FQNEAQ (reference sequence). The CDR3 nucleotides are TGTGCCAGCAGCCTGGACACCAGCACAGATACGCAGTATTTT. Protein: CASSLDTSTDTQYF.

V gene TRBV7-8 combines with J gene TRBJ2-3; no clear D gene. The V end was cut by 5 bases, the J end by 2 bases, with 5 bases between. CDR3 size: 12 residues. Germline V CDR1 and CDR2: SGHVS, FQNEAQ. In DNA, the CDR3 is TGTGCCAGCAGCCTACCCACAGATACGCAGTATTTT. Its translation: CASSLPTDTQYF.

The chain is built from TRBV2 and TRBJ2-7, with 7 nucleotides matching TRBD2. V shed 7 bases, J shed 7 bases, and the junction held 10 bases outside the gene matches. The CDR3 length is 13 residues. Germline lookup yields CDR1 SNHLY and CDR2 FYNNEI. CDR3 nucleotide sequence: TGTGCCAGCAAGCGAGCGGGGAGCTGGGAGCAGTACTTC. Its protein product is CASKRAGSWEQYF.

The V call is TRBV7-8, the J call TRBJ2-1; 8 bases map to TRBD2. The CDR3 is made up of 16 amino acids. Germline CDR1 SGHVS, CDR2 FQNEAQ. V trimming: 2 bases; J trimming: 7 bases; junction bases outside the gene matches: 10. CDR3 in amino acids: CASSLRLAGIVNEQFF. The DNA for the CDR3 is TGTGCCAGCAGCTTACGGCTAGCGGGCATAGTAAATGAGCAGTTCTTC.

The J gene is TRBJ2-5, the V gene TRBV18; the D gene is possibly TRBD2 (5 bases). CDR1 is KGHSH and CDR2 is LQKENI in the germline V gene. Deletions cut 3 bases from V and 7 bases from J, with 18 bases between. This CDR3 has 15 amino acids. The CDR3 here is CASSPGEGGRRTQYF. In DNA form, the CDR3 reads TGTGCCAGCTCACCGGGAGAAGGAGGTCGGAGGACCCAGTACTTC.

The V and J genes are TRBV27 and TRBJ2-7; maybe TRBD2 (5 bases). The CDR3 is 17 residues long. The V gene's germline CDR1 is MNHEY and CDR2 SMNVEV (reference sequence). The V gene lost 0 bases and the J gene lost 2 bases, with 17 bases spanning the gap. The CDR3 DNA follows: TGTGCCAGCAGTTTATCGGCAGGCGTGCGGCGGGCCTACGAGCAGTACTTC. Translated: CASSLSAGVRRAYEQYF.